The 4 T cell receptor beta chains below come from one sample, sequenced in a study of shared clonotypes between healthy human individuals. Produced via immunoSEQ multiplex PCR; TCRdb's table is partial and in-frame only. The sample holds 800,000 to 1,200,000 clones; 75% to 80% are singletons and the top ten take approximately 0.52%. Material for sequencing was memory CD4+ T cells from PBMCs. Sample subset: CD45RA-negative fraction. The receptors come from a man between 18 and 35 years old in good health. Some clones in this sample may be carry-over from other donors' samples.

CDR3 in amino acids: CASSLSGGGETGELFF. CDR3 DNA sequence: TGTGCCAGCAGCTTATCAGGGGGAGGCGAGACCGGGGAGCTGTTTTTT. The rearrangement joins TRBV7-3 to TRBJ2-2, with a possible D match to TRBD1 (7 bases). The germline CDR1 and CDR2 sequences are SGHTA and FQGTGA. This CDR3 is built from 16 residues. The V end lost 2 bases, the J end lost 5 bases, and 15 bases lay between the germline ends.

J is TRBJ2-7 and V is TRBV11-1, with 11 bases aligning to TRBD2. Germline values: CDR1 SGHAT, CDR2 FQDESV (reference sequence). V shed 5 bases, J shed 2 bases, and the junction held 5 bases outside the gene matches. The CDR3 spans 15 residues. CDR3 protein: CASSSGLAGAYEQYF. In nucleotides, the CDR3 is TGTGCCAGCAGCAGCGGACTAGCGGGCGCCTACGAGCAGTACTTC.

The rearrangement joins TRBV11-2 to TRBJ2-7, with no clear D. Germline lookup yields CDR1 SGHAT and CDR2 FQNNGV. The V end was cut by 6 bases, the J end by 3 bases, with 9 bases between. The CDR3 has 12 amino acids. CDR3 nucleotides: TGTGCCAGCAGTGTGGGGTTCTACGAGCAGTACTTC. Translated, it gives CASSVGFYEQYF.

The chain combines TRBV2 with TRBJ2-1; D is uncertain. Germline assignment: CDR1 SNHLY and CDR2 FYNNEI. Trimming removed 2 bases at V and 0 bases at J, with 14 bases between. This CDR3 is 17 amino acids long. The CDR3 sequence is CASSELRRKSSYNEQFF. The DNA for the CDR3 is TGTGCCAGCAGTGAACTAAGGCGTAAGTCCTCCTACAATGAGCAGTTCTTC.